This is a list of T cell receptor beta chains from one sample in a study of T cells in Graves' hyperthyroidism and ophthalmopathy. TCRdb called the multiplex PCR reads again in MiXCR, with one record for every CDR3 protein. Of more than 500,000 distinct CDR3 sequences listed, 35% to 50% are singletons. The sequenced material came from peripheral blood or thyroid tissue (not recorded which). Receptors originate from an adult woman with Graves' disease, either hyperthyroidism or ophthalmopathy (not recorded which). Both conserved end residues are part of each CDR3. Each record gives: J gene, D gene, clone size, V gene, CDR3 DNA, CDR3 protein. A D gene is named only where the DNA matches it firmly. Size tells how often a clone was seen (once, few, many) or the class of an expanded clone, and some rows leave it out.

TRBJ2-2,NA,many,TRBV28,TGTGCCAGCAATTTGGGACGAGATCCCACCGGGGAGCTGTTTTTT,CASNLGRDPTGELFF
TRBJ1-2,TRBD1,NA,TRBV20-1,TGCAGTGCTCAAGACAGGGCAAATGGCTACACCTTC,CSAQDRANGYTF
TRBJ1-2,NA,NA,TRBV28,TGTGCCAGCAGTAGATACAGGGTAGGCTACACCTTC,CASSRYRVGYTF
TRBJ1-5,NA,many,TRBV10-3,TGTGCCATCAGTGAGTCGGGGGGGCATGGGCAGCCCCAGCATTTT,CAISESGGHGQPQHF
TRBJ2-7,NA,NA,TRBV11-2,TGTGCCAGCAGCTTTCTGGAGTCCTACGAGCAGTACTTC,CASSFLESYEQYF
TRBJ2-7,TRBD1,NA,TRBV29-1,TGCAGCGTTGACGGGACAGCCTACGAGCAGTACTTC,CSVDGTAYEQYF
TRBJ2-7,NA,many,TRBV7-6,TGTGCCAGCAGCCTGGAACAGGGTTACGAGCAGTACTTC,CASSLEQGYEQYF
TRBJ1-2,NA,NA,TRBV7-3,TGTGCCAGGGGAGAAGCTAACTATGGCTACACCTTC,CARGEANYGYTF
TRBJ1-2,NA,NA,TRBV28,TGTGCCAGCAGTTTACCCCCAGGCGGCTATGGCTACACCTTC,CASSLPPGGYGYTF
TRBJ1-5,TRBD1,few,TRBV20-1,TGCAGTGCTTATCGGACAGGGTATAATCAGCCCCAGCATTTT,CSAYRTGYNQPQHF
TRBJ1-6,NA,NA,TRBV15,TGTGCCACCAGCAGAGATGCGGCGATCTCCTATAATTCACCCCTCCACTTT,CATSRDAAISYNSPLHF
TRBJ1-5,NA,NA,TRBV6-1,TGTGCCGGCAGTTACTCGGGTGGTCAGCCCCAGCATTTT,CAGSYSGGQPQHF
TRBJ2-7,NA,many,TRBV2,TGTGCCAGCAGTGATCTATTCGGGGATAGGGATGAATACGAGCAGTACTTC,CASSDLFGDRDEYEQYF
TRBJ1-5,TRBD1,NA,TRBV15,TGTGCCAGCAGCTTGGGTGCGACAGGGGGGAGTAGCAATCAGCCCCAGCATTTT,CASSLGATGGSSNQPQHF
TRBJ2-7,TRBD1,NA,TRBV20-1,TGCAGCGTTGCAGACTCAGGGGGCTCCTACGAGCAGTACTTC,CSVADSGGSYEQYF
TRBJ1-2,TRBD1,few,TRBV9,TGTGCCAGCAGCATGGACAGGGGAGGCTACACCTTC,CASSMDRGGYTF
TRBJ1-1,TRBD1,few,TRBV19,TGTGCCAGTAGTACGCGGACAGGGGCAGCTTTCTTT,CASSTRTGAAFF
TRBJ2-7,NA,many,TRBV10-3,TGTGCCATTGAAGACAGGAACTACGAGCAGTACTTC,CAIEDRNYEQYF
TRBJ2-7,NA,NA,TRBV29-1,TGCAGCACATGCGCCAATTGTGCGCAATACGAGCAGTACTTC,CSTCANCAQYEQYF
TRBJ2-7,NA,many,TRBV4-3,TGCGCCAGCAGCACTGGGGGGACATACAGCTCCTACGAGCAGTACTTC,CASSTGGTYSSYEQYF
TRBJ1-5,NA,many,TRBV12-3/TRBV12-4,TGTGCCAGCAACACACAGGATCAGCCCCAGCATTTT,CASNTQDQPQHF
TRBJ2-2,TRBD2,many,TRBV10-3,TGTGCCATCAGCCTAGCGGGAGAAGGTTCAGAAGGGGAGCTGTTTTTT,CAISLAGEGSEGELFF